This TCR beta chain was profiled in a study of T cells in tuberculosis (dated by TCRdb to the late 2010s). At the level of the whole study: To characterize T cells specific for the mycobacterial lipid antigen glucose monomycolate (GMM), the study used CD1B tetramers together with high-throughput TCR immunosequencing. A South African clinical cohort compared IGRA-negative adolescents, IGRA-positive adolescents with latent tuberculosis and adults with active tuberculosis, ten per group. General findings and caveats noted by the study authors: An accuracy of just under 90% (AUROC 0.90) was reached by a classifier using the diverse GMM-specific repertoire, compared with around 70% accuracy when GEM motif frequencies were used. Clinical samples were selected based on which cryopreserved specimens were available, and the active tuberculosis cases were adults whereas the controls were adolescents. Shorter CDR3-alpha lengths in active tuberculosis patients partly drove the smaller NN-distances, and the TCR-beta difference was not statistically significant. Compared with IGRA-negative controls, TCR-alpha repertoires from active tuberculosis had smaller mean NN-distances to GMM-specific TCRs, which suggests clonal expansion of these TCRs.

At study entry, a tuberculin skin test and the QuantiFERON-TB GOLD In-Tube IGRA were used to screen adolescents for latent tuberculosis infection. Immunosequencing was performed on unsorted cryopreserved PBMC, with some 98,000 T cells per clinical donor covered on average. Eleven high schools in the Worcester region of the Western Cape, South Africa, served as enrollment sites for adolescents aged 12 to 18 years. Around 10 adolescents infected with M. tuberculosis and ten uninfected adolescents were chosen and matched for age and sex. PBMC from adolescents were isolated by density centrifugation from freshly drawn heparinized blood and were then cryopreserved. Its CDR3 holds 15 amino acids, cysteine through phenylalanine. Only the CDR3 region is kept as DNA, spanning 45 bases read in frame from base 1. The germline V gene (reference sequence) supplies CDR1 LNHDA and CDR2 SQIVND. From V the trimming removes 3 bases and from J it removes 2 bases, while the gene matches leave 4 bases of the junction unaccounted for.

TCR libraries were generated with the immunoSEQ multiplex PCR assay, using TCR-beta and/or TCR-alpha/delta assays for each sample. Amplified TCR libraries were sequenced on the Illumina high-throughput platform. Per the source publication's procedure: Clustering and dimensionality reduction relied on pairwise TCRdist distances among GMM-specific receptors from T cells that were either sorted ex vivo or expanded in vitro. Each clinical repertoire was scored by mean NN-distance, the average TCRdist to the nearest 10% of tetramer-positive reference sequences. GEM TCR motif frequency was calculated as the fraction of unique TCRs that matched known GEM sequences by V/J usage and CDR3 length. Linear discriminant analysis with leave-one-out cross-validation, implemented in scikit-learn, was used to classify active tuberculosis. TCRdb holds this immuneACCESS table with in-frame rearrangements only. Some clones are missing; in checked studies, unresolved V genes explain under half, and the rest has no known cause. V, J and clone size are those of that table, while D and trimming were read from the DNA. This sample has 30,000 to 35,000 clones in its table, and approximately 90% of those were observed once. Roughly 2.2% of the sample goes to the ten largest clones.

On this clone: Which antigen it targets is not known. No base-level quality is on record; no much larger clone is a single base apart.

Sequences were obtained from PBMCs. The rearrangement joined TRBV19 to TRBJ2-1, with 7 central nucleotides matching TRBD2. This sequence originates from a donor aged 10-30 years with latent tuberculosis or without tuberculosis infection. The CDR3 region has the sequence CASSIRGGAYNEQFF. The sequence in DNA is TGTGCCAGTAGTATCCGCGGGGGTGCCTACAATGAGCAGTTCTTC.